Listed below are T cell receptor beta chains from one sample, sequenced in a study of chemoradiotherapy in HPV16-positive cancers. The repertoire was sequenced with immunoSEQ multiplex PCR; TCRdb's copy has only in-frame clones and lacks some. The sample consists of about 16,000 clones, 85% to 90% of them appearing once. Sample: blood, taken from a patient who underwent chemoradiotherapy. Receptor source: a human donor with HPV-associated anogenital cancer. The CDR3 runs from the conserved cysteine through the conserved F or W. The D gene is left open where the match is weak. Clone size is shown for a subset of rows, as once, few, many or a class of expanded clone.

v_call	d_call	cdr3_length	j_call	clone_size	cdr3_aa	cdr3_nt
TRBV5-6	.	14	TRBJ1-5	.	CASSWGHSNQPQHF	TGTGCCAGCAGCTGGGGACATAGCAATCAGCCCCAGCATTTT
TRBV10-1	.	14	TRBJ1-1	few	CASSARGARTEAFF	TGCGCCAGCAGTGCCCGGGGGGCGCGCACTGAAGCTTTCTTT
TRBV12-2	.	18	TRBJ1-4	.	CASRRPSRRGGTNEKLFF	TGTGCAAGTCGCCGGCCCTCGAGGAGAGGGGGGACTAATGAAAAACTGTTTTTT
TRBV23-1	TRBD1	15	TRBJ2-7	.	CASIQCGTGGNEQYF	TGCGCCAGCATCCAGTGTGGGACAGGGGGTAACGAGCAGTACTTC
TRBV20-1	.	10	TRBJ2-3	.	CSAVTDTQYF	TGCAGTGCAGTTACAGATACGCAGTATTTT
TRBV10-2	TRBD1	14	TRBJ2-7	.	CASTDWDSSYEQYF	TGCGCCAGCACGGATTGGGACAGCTCCTACGAGCAGTACTTC
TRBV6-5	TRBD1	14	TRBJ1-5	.	CASSYTGENQPQHF	TGTGCCAGCAGTTACACAGGGGAAAATCAGCCCCAGCATTTT
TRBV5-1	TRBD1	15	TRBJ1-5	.	CASSLGQGDNQPQHF	TGCGCCAGCAGCTTGGGACAGGGGGACAATCAGCCCCAGCATTTT
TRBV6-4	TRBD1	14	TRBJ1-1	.	CARDRGDFRSEAFF	TGTGCCAGAGACAGGGGCGACTTTAGGTCTGAAGCTTTCTTT
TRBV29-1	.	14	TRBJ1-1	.	CSVDVGRANTEAFF	TGCAGCGTTGATGTTGGCAGAGCGAACACTGAAGCTTTCTTT
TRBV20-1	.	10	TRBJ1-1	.	CSARLGEAFF	TGCAGTGCTAGACTCGGTGAAGCTTTCTTT
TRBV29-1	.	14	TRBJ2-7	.	CSVAPRDTSARQYF	TGCAGCGTCGCGCCCCGGGACACCTCTGCGCGGCAGTACTTC
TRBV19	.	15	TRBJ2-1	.	CASSTQASSYNEQFF	TGTGCCAGTAGTACCCAGGCTTCATCCTACAATGAGCAGTTCTTC
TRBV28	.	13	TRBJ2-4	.	CASSSPPGNIQYF	TGTGCCAGCAGTTCCCCCCCCGGAAACATTCAGTACTTC
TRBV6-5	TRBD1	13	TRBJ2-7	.	CASRDRVTYEQYF	TGTGCCAGCAGGGACAGGGTCACCTACGAGCAGTACTTC
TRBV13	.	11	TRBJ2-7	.	CASSLANEQYF	TGTGCCAGCAGCTTAGCCAACGAGCAGTACTTC